These T cell receptor beta chains were read from a single sample in a study of shared clonotypes between healthy human individuals. The assay was immunoSEQ multiplex PCR, and TCRdb's table has in-frame clones only and misses some. The table lists about 2.4 million clones, more than 85% of them singletons. Sequenced material: naive CD4+ T cells from PBMCs. The receptor source for this set is a man younger than 35 in good health. Some clones in this sample may be carry-over from other donors' samples. Each CDR3 is given with its conserved first and last residue. The D gene is left open where the match is weak. Only some rows state a clone size, as once, few, many or a class for expanded clones.

j_call | v_call | d_call | clone_size | cdr3_nt | cdr3_aa
TRBJ2-3 | TRBV18 | TRBD1 | . | TGTGCCAGCTCACCACGACAGGGGAGCACAGATACGCAGTATTTT | CASSPRQGSTDTQYF
TRBJ1-5 | TRBV27 | . | . | TGTGCCAGCAGTTTATTAGGGCCAGTTAGCAATCAGCCCCAGCATTTT | CASSLLGPVSNQPQHF
TRBJ2-1 | TRBV15 | . | . | TGTGCCACCAGCCCCCGGGCCCAATCAGGTGAGCAGTTCTTC | CATSPRAQSGEQFF
TRBJ2-1 | TRBV2 | . | . | TGTGCCAGCAGAGAGTACAATGAGCAGTTCTTC | CASREYNEQFF
TRBJ2-3 | TRBV7-3 | TRBD1 | . | TGTGCCAGCAGCCCGGGCCCCGGACAGGGAGATACGCAGTATTTT | CASSPGPGQGDTQYF
TRBJ1-2 | TRBV27 | TRBD1 | once | TGTGCCAGCAGTCGGGGCAGGGGGCTAGCTAACTATGGCTACACCTTC | CASSRGRGLANYGYTF
TRBJ2-1 | TRBV5-6 | TRBD2 | . | TGTGCCAGCAGCTTTGGACTAGCGACCTACAATGAGCAGTTCTTC | CASSFGLATYNEQFF
TRBJ1-4 | TRBV5-5 | . | . | TGTGCCAGCAGCAACTCTTTGTCGGGGGCGCGGGAAAAACTGTTTTTT | CASSNSLSGAREKLFF
TRBJ1-5 | TRBV5-1 | . | . | TGCGCCAGCAGCCCAGGAGGCCCGGATCAGCCCCAGCATTTT | CASSPGGPDQPQHF
TRBJ2-1 | TRBV5-1 | . | . | TGCGCCAGCACCTTTAGAACCACAGGGAGCGATGAGCAGTTCTTC | CASTFRTTGSDEQFF
TRBJ2-1 | TRBV28 | TRBD2 | . | TGTGCCAGCAGTTTATTGCGGGAGGGTCTCAATGAGCAGTTCTTC | CASSLLREGLNEQFF
TRBJ1-1 | TRBV5-1 | . | . | TGCGCCAGCAGCTTGGTTTTGATGGGTACTGAAGCTTTCTTT | CASSLVLMGTEAFF
TRBJ1-1 | TRBV29-1 | . | . | TGCAGCGTTGAAAGTGGGAGGACGGTCCTTTGGGGCACTGAAGCTTTCTTT | CSVESGRTVLWGTEAFF
TRBJ1-1 | TRBV7-2 | TRBD1 | . | TGTGCCAGCAGCTTACTAGGACAGGGGGTGAACACTGAAGCTTTCTTT | CASSLLGQGVNTEAFF
TRBJ1-5 | TRBV5-8 | . | . | TGTGCCAGCAGCGTGATAGGTAGAGACCAGCCCCAGCATTTT | CASSVIGRDQPQHF
TRBJ1-6 | TRBV6-6 | TRBD1 | once | TGTGCCAGCAGAGGGGGACCGGGACAGAATTCACCCCTCCACTTT | CASRGGPGQNSPLHF
TRBJ2-7 | TRBV10-1 | . | . | TGCGCCAGCAGCGAAGGTACGACAGGCTCCTACGAGCAGTACTTC | CASSEGTTGSYEQYF
TRBJ2-3 | TRBV9 | . | once | TGTGCCAGCAGCGTAGAGGGGATCACAGATACGCAGTATTTT | CASSVEGITDTQYF
TRBJ2-5 | TRBV5-4 | . | . | TGTGCCAGCAGCCAAGATGGGACTTTGGAGACCCAGTACTTC | CASSQDGTLETQYF
TRBJ2-1 | TRBV10-3 | TRBD2 | . | TGTGCCATCAGTGAACCCTCCGGGACTAGCGGGACTTATGAGCAGTTCTTC | CAISEPSGTSGTYEQFF
TRBJ2-6 | TRBV28 | . | . | TGTGCCAGCAGTTCGGTGGAAGGGGTCCTGACTTTC | CASSSVEGVLTF
TRBJ2-5 | TRBV28 | TRBD2 | once | TGTGCCAGCAGTCCTTCCGGGGAGGGTCGAGAGACCCAGTACTTC | CASSPSGEGRETQYF
TRBJ1-1 | TRBV29-1 | . | . | TGCAGCGTTGAACCACGGGTGAACCCGAACACTGAAGCTTTCTTT | CSVEPRVNPNTEAFF
TRBJ2-1 | TRBV7-9 | . | . | TGTGCCAGCAGCCCGCCGGGACTGTCCTACAATGAGCAGTTCTTC | CASSPPGLSYNEQFF
TRBJ1-4 | TRBV28 | TRBD1 | . | TGTGCCAGCAGTTTCTCTCAGAGGGGGCGCAGCGAAAAACTGTTTTTT | CASSFSQRGRSEKLFF
TRBJ2-5 | TRBV28 | TRBD2 | . | TGTGCCAGCAGTTTCCCGGGACTAGCGGGGGGAGAGACCCAGTACTTC | CASSFPGLAGGETQYF
TRBJ2-1 | TRBV7-3 | TRBD2 | . | TGTGCCAGCAGTAAACGAGGGACTAGCGGGCCGGGTGAGCAGTTCTTC | CASSKRGTSGPGEQFF
TRBJ2-3 | TRBV29-1 | . | . | TGCAGCGTCAGAGGACCCACAGATACGCAGTATTTT | CSVRGPTDTQYF
TRBJ2-7 | TRBV7-9 | TRBD2 | . | TGTGCCAGCAGCCCGGGACTAGCCTCCTCCTACGAGCAGTACTTC | CASSPGLASSYEQYF
TRBJ2-7 | TRBV5-1 | . | . | TGCGCCAGCAGCTTGGCCTCCTACGAGCAGTACTTC | CASSLASYEQYF
TRBJ2-7 | TRBV7-9 | . | once | TGTGCCAGCAGCCCCTCGGGGAGCTCCTACGAGCAGTACTTC | CASSPSGSSYEQYF
TRBJ2-2 | TRBV5-1 | . | . | TGCGCCAGCAGCTCGGCAGGGAGAATCACCGGGGAGCTGTTTTTT | CASSSAGRITGELFF
TRBJ2-5 | TRBV5-6 | . | . | TGTGCCAGCAGCCGGGTAGACAGTAGGGAGACCCAGTACTTC | CASSRVDSRETQYF
TRBJ1-1 | TRBV29-1 | . | . | TGCAGCGTTGCCAGGGACCAGAACACTGAAGCTTTCTTT | CSVARDQNTEAFF
TRBJ2-1 | TRBV12-5 | . | . | TGTGCTAGTGGAGGGACAAACAATGAGCAGTTCTTC | CASGGTNNEQFF
TRBJ1-5 | TRBV7-2 | . | . | TGTGCCAGCAGCTCTGGGGATAGAGGAGCCCAGCATTTT | CASSSGDRGAQHF
TRBJ2-5 | TRBV5-1 | TRBD2 | . | TGCGCCAGCAGCTTGGCCCCGCTAGCGGGAGAGACCCAGTACTTC | CASSLAPLAGETQYF
TRBJ2-3 | TRBV9 | . | once | TGTGCCAGCAGCGTAGCCGGGACGGCCCCAACAGATACGCAGTATTTT | CASSVAGTAPTDTQYF